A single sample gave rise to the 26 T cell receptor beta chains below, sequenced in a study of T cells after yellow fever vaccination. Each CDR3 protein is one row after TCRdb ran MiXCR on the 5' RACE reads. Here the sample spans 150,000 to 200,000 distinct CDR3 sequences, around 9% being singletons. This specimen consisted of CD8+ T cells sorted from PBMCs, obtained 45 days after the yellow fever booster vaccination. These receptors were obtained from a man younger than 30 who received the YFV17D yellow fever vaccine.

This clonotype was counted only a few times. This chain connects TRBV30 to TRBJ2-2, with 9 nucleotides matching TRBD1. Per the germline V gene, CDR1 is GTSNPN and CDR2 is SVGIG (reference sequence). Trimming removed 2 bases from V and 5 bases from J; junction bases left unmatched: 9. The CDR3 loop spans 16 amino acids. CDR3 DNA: TGTGCCTGGAGTCCCCCGGGACAGGGTTTTACCGGGGAGCTGTTTTTT. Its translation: CAWSPPGQGFTGELFF.

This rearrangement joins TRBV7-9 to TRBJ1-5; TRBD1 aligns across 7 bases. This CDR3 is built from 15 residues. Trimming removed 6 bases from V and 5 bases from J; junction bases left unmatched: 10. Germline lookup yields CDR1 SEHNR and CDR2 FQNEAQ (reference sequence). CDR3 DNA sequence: TGTGCCAGCAGATACGGACAGGTGTTGGATCAGCCCCAGCATTTT. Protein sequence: CASRYGQVLDQPQHF.

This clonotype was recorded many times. The CDR3 loop is CSAIAGNILRVGQYV. As DNA, the CDR3 is TGCAGCGCCATTGCCGGGAATATTCTACGAGTCGGGCAGTACGTC. This chain connects TRBV29-1 to TRBJ2-7; D is possibly TRBD2 (5 bases). The germline gives CDR1 SQVTM, CDR2 ANQGSEA. Trimming took 7 bases from V and 9 from J, leaving 28 bases between them. The CDR3 runs to 15 residues.

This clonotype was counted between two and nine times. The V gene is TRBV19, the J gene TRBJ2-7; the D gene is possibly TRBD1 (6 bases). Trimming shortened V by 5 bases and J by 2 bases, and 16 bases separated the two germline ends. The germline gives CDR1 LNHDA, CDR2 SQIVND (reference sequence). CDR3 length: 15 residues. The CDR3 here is CASSFRAGQPYEQYF. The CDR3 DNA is TGTGCCAGTAGTTTCCGCGCAGGACAGCCCTACGAGCAGTACTTC. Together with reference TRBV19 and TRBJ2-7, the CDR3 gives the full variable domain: DGGITQSPKYLFRKEGQNVTLSCEQNLNHDAMYWYRQDPGQGLRLIYYSQIVNDFQKGDIAEGYSVSREKKESFPLTVTSAQKNPTAFYLCASSFRAGQPYEQYFGPGTRLTVT.

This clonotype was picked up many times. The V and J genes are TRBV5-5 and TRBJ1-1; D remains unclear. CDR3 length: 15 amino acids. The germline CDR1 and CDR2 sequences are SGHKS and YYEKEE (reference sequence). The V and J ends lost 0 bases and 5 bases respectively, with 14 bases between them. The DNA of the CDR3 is TGTGCCAGCAGCTTGGGGGCGCCCGGTGGTACTGAAGCTTTCTTT. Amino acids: CASSLGAPGGTEAFF.

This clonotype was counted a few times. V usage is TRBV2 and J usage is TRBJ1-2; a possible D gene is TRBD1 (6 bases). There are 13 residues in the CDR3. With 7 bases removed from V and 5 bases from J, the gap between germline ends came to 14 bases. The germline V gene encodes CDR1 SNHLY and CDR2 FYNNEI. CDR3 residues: CASNPGADYGYTF. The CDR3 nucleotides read TGTGCCAGCAACCCAGGGGCAGATTATGGCTACACCTTC.

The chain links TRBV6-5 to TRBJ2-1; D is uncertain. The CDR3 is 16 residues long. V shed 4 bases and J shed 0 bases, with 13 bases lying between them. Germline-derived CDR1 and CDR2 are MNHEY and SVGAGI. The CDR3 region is CASSSATRSSYNEQFF. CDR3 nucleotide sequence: TGTGCCAGCAGTTCCGCGACCCGTAGCTCCTACAATGAGCAGTTCTTC.

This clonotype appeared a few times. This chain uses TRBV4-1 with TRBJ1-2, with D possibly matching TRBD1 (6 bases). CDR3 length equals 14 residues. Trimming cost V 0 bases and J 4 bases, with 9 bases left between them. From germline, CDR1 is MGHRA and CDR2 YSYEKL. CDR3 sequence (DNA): TGCGCCAGCAGCCAAGAGGACAGCATCTATGGCTACACCTTC. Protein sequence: CASSQEDSIYGYTF.

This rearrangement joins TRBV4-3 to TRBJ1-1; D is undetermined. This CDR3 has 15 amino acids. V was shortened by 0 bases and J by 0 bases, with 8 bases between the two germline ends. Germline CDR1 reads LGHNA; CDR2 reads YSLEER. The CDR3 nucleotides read TGCGCCAGCAGCCAAGATACGGCCTTGAACACTGAAGCTTTCTTT. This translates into CASSQDTALNTEAFF.

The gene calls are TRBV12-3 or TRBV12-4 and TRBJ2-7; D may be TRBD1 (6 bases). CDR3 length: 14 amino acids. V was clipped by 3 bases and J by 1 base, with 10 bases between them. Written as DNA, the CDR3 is TGTGCCAGCAGTTTTTCCGACAGGTCCTACGAGCAGTACTTC. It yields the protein CASSFSDRSYEQYF.

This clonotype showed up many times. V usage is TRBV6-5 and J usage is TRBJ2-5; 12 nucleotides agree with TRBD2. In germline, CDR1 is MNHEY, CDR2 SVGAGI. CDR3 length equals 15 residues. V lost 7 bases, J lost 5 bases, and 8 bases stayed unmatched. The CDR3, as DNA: TGTGCCAGCACCGCTAGCGGGGGGGCGGTTGAGACCCAGTACTTC. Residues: CASTASGGAVETQYF.

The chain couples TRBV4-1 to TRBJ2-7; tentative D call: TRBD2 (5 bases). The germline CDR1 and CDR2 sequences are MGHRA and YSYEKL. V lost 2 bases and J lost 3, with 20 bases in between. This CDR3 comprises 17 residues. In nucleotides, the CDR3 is TGCGCCAGCAGCCAATTGCCCACTGCGAATGGAGGCTACGAGCAGTACTTC. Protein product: CASSQLPTANGGYEQYF.

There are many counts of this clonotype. Written as DNA, the CDR3 is TGTGCCAGCAGCTTAATTCCTAGCGGGGGGGCTAATGAGCAGTTCTTC. Its protein product is CASSLIPSGGANEQFF. The chain links TRBV7-2 to TRBJ2-1, with 12 bases fitting TRBD2. The CDR3 contains 16 residues. Germline V lookup: CDR1 SGHTA, CDR2 FQGNSA. Trimming cost V 2 bases and J 7 bases; bases outside gene matches: 6.

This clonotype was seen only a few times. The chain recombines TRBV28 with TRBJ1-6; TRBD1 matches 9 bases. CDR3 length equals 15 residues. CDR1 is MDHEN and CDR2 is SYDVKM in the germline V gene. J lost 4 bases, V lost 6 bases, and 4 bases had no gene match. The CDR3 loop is CASSQTGGYNSPLHF. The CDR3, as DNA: TGTGCCAGCAGCCAGACAGGGGGGTATAATTCACCCCTCCACTTT.

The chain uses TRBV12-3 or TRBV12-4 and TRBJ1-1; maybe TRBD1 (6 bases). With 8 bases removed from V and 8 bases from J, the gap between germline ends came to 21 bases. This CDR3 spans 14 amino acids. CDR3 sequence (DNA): TGTGCCAGCCGCCTGGGGGCAGGGGCCCTCGAAGCTTTCTTT. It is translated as CASRLGAGALEAFF.

This chain's CDR3 is CASSSPGQNSLGANVLTF. The DNA of the CDR3 is TGCGCCAGCAGCTCTCCGGGACAGAATTCCCTCGGGGCCAACGTCCTGACTTTC. This sequence joins TRBV5-1 and TRBJ2-6; TRBD1 matches at 7 bases. The CDR3 consists of 18 residues. The trim removed 3 bases at V and 4 bases at J, leaving 13 bases unmatched. The germline V gene has CDR1 SGHRS and CDR2 YFSETQ.

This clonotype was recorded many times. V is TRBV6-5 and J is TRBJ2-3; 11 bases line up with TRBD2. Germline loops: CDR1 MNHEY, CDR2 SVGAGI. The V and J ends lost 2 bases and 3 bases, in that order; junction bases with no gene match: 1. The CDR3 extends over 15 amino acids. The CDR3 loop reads CASSYVAGGTDTQYF. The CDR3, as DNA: TGTGCCAGCAGTTACGTAGCGGGGGGGACAGATACGCAGTATTTT.

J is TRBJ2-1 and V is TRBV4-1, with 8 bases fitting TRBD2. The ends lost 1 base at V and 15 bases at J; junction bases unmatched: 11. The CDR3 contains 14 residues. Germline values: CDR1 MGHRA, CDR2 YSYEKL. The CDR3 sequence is CASSQVGGGPGRFF. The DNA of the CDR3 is TGCGCCAGCAGCCAAGTCGGGGGGGGGCCTGGGCGGTTCTTC.

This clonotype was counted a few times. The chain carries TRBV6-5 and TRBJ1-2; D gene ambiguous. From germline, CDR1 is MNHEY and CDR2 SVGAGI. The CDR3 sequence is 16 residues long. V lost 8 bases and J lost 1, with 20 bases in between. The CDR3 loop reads CASWGELKLDNYGYTF. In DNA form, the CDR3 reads TGTGCCAGCTGGGGAGAGCTCAAGCTCGATAACTATGGCTACACCTTC.

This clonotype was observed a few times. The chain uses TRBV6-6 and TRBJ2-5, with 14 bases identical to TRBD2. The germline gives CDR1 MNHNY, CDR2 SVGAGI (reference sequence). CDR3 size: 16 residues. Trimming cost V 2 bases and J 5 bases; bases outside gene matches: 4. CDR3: CASSYPGLAGVETQYF. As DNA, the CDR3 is TGTGCCAGCAGTTACCCGGGACTAGCGGGGGTGGAGACCCAGTACTTC.

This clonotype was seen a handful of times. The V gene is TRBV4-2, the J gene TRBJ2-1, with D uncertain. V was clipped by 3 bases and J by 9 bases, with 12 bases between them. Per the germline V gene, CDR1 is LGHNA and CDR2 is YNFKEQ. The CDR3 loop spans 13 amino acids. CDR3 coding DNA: TGTGCCAGCAGCCACATAGTGCCCCCTGAGCAGTTCTTC. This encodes CASSHIVPPEQFF.

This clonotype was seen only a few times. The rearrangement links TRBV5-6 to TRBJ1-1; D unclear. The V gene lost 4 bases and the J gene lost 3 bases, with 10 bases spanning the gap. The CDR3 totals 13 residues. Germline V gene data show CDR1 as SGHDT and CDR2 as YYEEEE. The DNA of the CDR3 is TGTGCCAGCAGCACCACTGGGCACACTGAAGCTTTCTTT. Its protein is CASSTTGHTEAFF.

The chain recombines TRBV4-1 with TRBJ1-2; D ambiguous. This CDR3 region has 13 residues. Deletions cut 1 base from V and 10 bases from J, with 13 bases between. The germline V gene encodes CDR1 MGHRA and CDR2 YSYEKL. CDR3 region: CASSQVGSGVYTF. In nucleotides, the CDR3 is TGCGCCAGCAGCCAAGTAGGCTCTGGTGTCTACACCTTC.

The CDR3 is CASSLYSYEQYF. In nucleotides, the CDR3 is TGCGCCAGCAGCTTATACTCCTACGAGCAGTACTTC. This chain joins TRBV5-1 and TRBJ2-7; no clear D. The germline V and J ends were trimmed by 2 bases and 0 bases, with 3 bases remaining between them. This CDR3 contains 12 residues. Germline V gene sequence: CDR1 SGHRS, CDR2 YFSETQ.

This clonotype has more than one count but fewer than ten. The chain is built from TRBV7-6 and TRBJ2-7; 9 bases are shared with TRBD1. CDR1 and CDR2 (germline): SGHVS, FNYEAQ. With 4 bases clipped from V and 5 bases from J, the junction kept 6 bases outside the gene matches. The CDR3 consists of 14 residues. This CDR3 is CASSWDTGGNEQYF. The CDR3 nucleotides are TGTGCCAGCAGCTGGGACACAGGGGGCAACGAGCAGTACTTC.

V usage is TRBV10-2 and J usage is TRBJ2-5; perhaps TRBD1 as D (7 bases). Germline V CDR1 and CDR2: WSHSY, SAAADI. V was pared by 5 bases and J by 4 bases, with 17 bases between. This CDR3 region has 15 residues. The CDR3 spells CASSTISGGRETQYF. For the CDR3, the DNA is TGCGCCAGCAGTACGATCTCAGGGGGGCGAGAGACCCAGTACTTC.